These 30 T cell receptor beta chains originate from one sample sequenced in a study of blood T cell repertoires in COVID-19. The protocol was immunoSEQ multiplex PCR, while the TCRdb copy is restricted to in-frame clones and leaves out a portion. The sample yields around 90,000 clones, roughly 92% seen once. Sequenced: peripheral blood. These TCRs come from a woman in her sixties or seventies with active COVID-19.

This rearrangement joins TRBV18 to TRBJ2-3, with a tentative D call TRBD1 (5 bases). The V end was cut by 5 bases, the J end by 2 bases, with 5 bases between. Germline CDR1 reads KGHSH; CDR2 reads LQKENI. The CDR3 is made up of 12 amino acids. The CDR3 spells CASSGATDTQYF. The CDR3, as DNA: TGTGCCAGCTCAGGGGCCACAGATACGCAGTATTTT. Variable domain in full (rest from reference TRBV18 and TRBJ2-3): NAGVMQNPRHLVRRRGQEARLRCSPMKGHSHVYWYRQLPEEGLKFMVYLQKENIIDESGMPKERFSAEFPKEGPSILRIQQVVRGDSAAYFCASSGATDTQYFGPGTRLTVL.

This chain's CDR3 is CASTFWTGMNTEAFF. The DNA of the CDR3 is TGTGCCAGCACCTTTTGGACGGGGATGAACACTGAAGCTTTCTTT. This chain links TRBV5-6 with TRBJ1-1; D uncertain. The length of the CDR3 is 15 residues. V dropped 6 bases and J dropped 0 bases, with 15 bases sitting between them. The germline gives CDR1 SGHDT, CDR2 YYEEEE. The entire variable domain, with the rest obtained from reference TRBV5-6 and TRBJ1-1, is as follows: DAGVTQSPTHLIKTRGQQVTLRCSPKSGHDTVSWYQQALGQGPQFIFQYYEEEERQRGNFPDRFSGHQFPNYSSELNVNALLLGDSALYLCASTFWTGMNTEAFFGQGTRLTVV.

The chain combines TRBV6-5 with TRBJ1-6; D unclear. The V end lost 7 bases, the J end lost 7 bases, and 8 bases lay between the germline ends. CDR1 and CDR2 (germline): MNHEY, SVGAGI. This CDR3 has 12 amino acids. The CDR3 is CASKRSNSPLHF. CDR3 coding DNA: TGTGCCAGCAAACGGTCCAATTCACCCCTCCACTTT.

The chain employs TRBV30 and TRBJ1-2, with 9 bases aligning to TRBD1. CDR3 length: 13 amino acids. Unmatched junction bases numbered 11, after V lost 7 bases and J lost 8 bases. Germline CDR1 GTSNPN, CDR2 SVGIG (reference sequence). The DNA of the CDR3 is TGTGCCTCCAACGCCGGACAGGGGAACGGCTACACCTTC. It encodes CASNAGQGNGYTF.

In this sample, this clone turned up once. The chain combines TRBV12-3 or TRBV12-4 with TRBJ2-2; no reliable D call. Trimming left V 7 bases short and J 6 bases short, with 9 bases between. There are 12 residues in the CDR3. For the CDR3, the DNA is TGTGCCAGCAAATTACCGGCCGGGGAGCTGTTTTTT. Its translation: CASKLPAGELFF.

The genes are TRBV5-6 and TRBJ1-5, with 12 bases fitting TRBD1. Germline CDR1 reads SGHDT; CDR2 reads YYEEEE. This CDR3 region has 15 residues. With V trimmed by 2 bases and J by 5 bases, 2 bases remained unmatched. The CDR3 DNA reads as TGTGCCAGCAGCTTTTGGGACAGGGGGCATCAGCCCCAGCATTTT. It specifies CASSFWDRGHQPQHF.

The V and J genes are TRBV4-3 and TRBJ1-1; TRBD1 is a possible D gene (5 bases). There are 16 residues in the CDR3. Trimming removed 2 bases from V and 5 bases from J, with 18 bases in between. Looked up from germline, CDR1 is LGHNA and CDR2 is YSLEER. The CDR3 spells CASSQTLGGTGTEAFF. The CDR3 coding sequence is TGCGCCAGCAGCCAAACTCTCGGGGGTACGGGTACTGAAGCTTTCTTT.

In DNA form, the CDR3 reads TGTGCCAGCAGCGCCCCCGCAGGGGGGTATGAGCAGTTCTTC. Translated, it gives CASSAPAGGYEQFF. The rearrangement links TRBV9 to TRBJ2-1; tentatively, D is TRBD1 (7 bases). From germline, CDR1 is SGDLS and CDR2 YYNGEE. This CDR3 is 14 amino acids long. V lost 3 bases and J 8 bases, leaving 15 bases between the germline ends. The whole variable domain, filled in from reference TRBV9 and TRBJ2-1, reads DSGVTQTPKHLITATGQRVTLRCSPRSGDLSVYWYQQSLDQGLQFLIQYYNGEERAKGNILERFSAQQFPDLHSELNLSSLELGDSALYFCASSAPAGGYEQFFGPGTRLTVL.

This chain connects TRBV5-1 to TRBJ2-3; D possibly corresponds to TRBD2 (6 bases). V lost 1 base, J lost 6 bases, and 12 bases lay in between. The CDR3 is 14 amino acids. Germline V gene sequence: CDR1 SGHRS, CDR2 YFSETQ. For the CDR3, the DNA is TGCGCCAGCAGCTTGACAGGAGGGTGGGATACGCAGTATTTT. Translated: CASSLTGGWDTQYF.

This clone was picked up one time. The rearrangement uses TRBV6-1 and TRBJ1-2; tentative D call: TRBD1 (6 bases). Germline V gene data show CDR1 as MNHNS and CDR2 as SASEGT. The CDR3 spans 15 residues. V shed 7 bases and J shed 4 bases, with 19 bases lying between them. CDR3 in amino acids: CASIRDIREVYGYTF. CDR3 nucleotides: TGTGCCAGCATACGGGACATTCGGGAGGTCTATGGCTACACCTTC.

The rearrangement links TRBV5-1 to TRBJ2-7; 8 nucleotides agree with TRBD1. The junction had 8 bases not matched to a gene; V was cut back by 4 bases and J by 2 bases. Germline-derived CDR1 and CDR2 are SGHRS and YFSETQ. The CDR3 has 15 amino acids. The CDR3 loop reads CASSQGQGPTYEQYF. CDR3 nucleotide sequence: TGCGCCAGCAGCCAAGGACAGGGCCCCACCTACGAGCAGTACTTC.

The chain is built from TRBV28 and TRBJ2-1; D is perhaps TRBD1 (5 bases). From germline, CDR1 is MDHEN and CDR2 SYDVKM. Between the trimmed V and J ends, which lost 7 bases and 0 bases, there was a span of 16 bases. This CDR3 comprises 16 residues. The CDR3 is CASTTLGPPSYNEQFF. The CDR3 DNA reads as TGTGCCAGCACTACCCTGGGGCCACCCTCCTACAATGAGCAGTTCTTC.

The chain has TRBV7-2 and TRBJ1-5; weak D call: TRBD1 (5 bases). The CDR3 spans 16 residues. Trimming took off 1 base at V and 0 bases at J, with 10 bases between the two ends. The germline CDR1 and CDR2 sequences are SGHTA and FQGNSA. CDR3 nucleotides: TGTGCCAGCAGCTTAGAGTGGGGGGGTAGCAATCAGCCCCAGCATTTT. Its translation is CASSLEWGGSNQPQHF.

The table lists this clone with a count of one. This chain joins TRBV4-1 and TRBJ2-6; 7 bases line up with TRBD1. There are 19 residues in the CDR3. V gave up 0 bases and J gave up 0 bases; unmatched junction bases: 8. Germline CDR1 is MGHRA and CDR2 is YSYEKL. The CDR3, as DNA: TGCGCCAGCAGCCAAGATGGAGACAGGGTAAGCTCTGGGGCCAACGTCCTGACTTTC. It translates to CASSQDGDRVSSGANVLTF.

The gene calls are TRBV3-1 (or the pseudogene TRBV3-2) and TRBJ1-5, with D uncertain. CDR3 length equals 13 residues. Germline V gene lookup returns CDR1 LGHDT and CDR2 YNNKEL (reference sequence). V was clipped by 0 bases and J by 4 bases, with 4 bases between them. In nucleotides, the CDR3 is TGTGCCAGCAGCCAAGAACAAAATCAGCCCCAGCATTTT. Protein: CASSQEQNQPQHF.

V is TRBV19 and J is TRBJ1-2, with D perhaps matching TRBD1 (6 bases). Germline V lookup: CDR1 LNHDA, CDR2 SQIVND (reference sequence). Trimming shortened V by 4 bases and J by 8 bases, and 11 bases separated the two germline ends. The length of the CDR3 is 12 residues. Here the CDR3 reads CASSTSGAGYTF. The DNA for the CDR3 is TGTGCCAGTAGTACGTCAGGGGCCGGCTACACCTTC.

The chain's CDR3 is CASSKGSHGFTGELFF. The CDR3 region has the DNA TGTGCCAGCAGCAAAGGATCTCACGGGTTCACCGGGGAGCTGTTTTTT. The rearrangement links TRBV21-1 to TRBJ2-2; the D call TRBD2 from the table was never checked on the DNA. TRBV21-1 is shown as a pseudogene. This CDR3 has 16 amino acids.

The rearrangement joins TRBV30 to TRBJ2-7; 10 nucleotides agree with TRBD1. Germline V lookup: CDR1 GTSNPN, CDR2 SVGIG (reference sequence). Trimming took 3 bases from V and 4 from J; bases not matched to a gene: 3. This CDR3 is built from 13 residues. The CDR3 sequence: CAWRWDRGYEQYF. As DNA, the CDR3 is TGTGCCTGGAGATGGGACAGGGGATACGAGCAGTACTTC.

The rearrangement joins TRBV28 to TRBJ1-6; maybe TRBD1 (6 bases). This CDR3 is 15 amino acids long. Germline V gene sequence: CDR1 MDHEN, CDR2 SYDVKM. The germline V and J ends were trimmed by 9 bases and 0 bases, with 12 bases remaining between them. CDR3 nucleotides: TGTGCCAGTTTGGACAGAAGCTCCTATAATTCACCCCTCCACTTT. This gives the protein CASLDRSSYNSPLHF.

The rearrangement joins TRBV7-2 to TRBJ2-5, with D tentatively TRBD2 (6 bases). CDR1 SGHTA and CDR2 FQGNSA come from the germline V gene. Trimming removed 5 bases from V and 2 bases from J, with 9 bases in between. The CDR3 is 13 residues long. DNA of the CDR3: TGTGCCAGCAGCCTGGGACTGCAAGAGACCCAGTACTTC. Protein: CASSLGLQETQYF.

This clone was counted a single time. This chain connects TRBV7-9 to TRBJ1-4, with TRBD1 identical over 7 bases. Germline assignment: CDR1 SEHNR and CDR2 FQNEAQ (reference sequence). The CDR3 has 14 residues. V lost 4 bases and J lost 8; bases outside the gene matches: 7. In nucleotides, the CDR3 is TGTGCCAGCAGCTCAGCAGGGGGAAGGGAAAAACTGTTTTTT. Protein product: CASSSAGGREKLFF.

J is TRBJ1-1 and V is TRBV2, with 7 bases matching TRBD1. V trimming: 8 bases; J trimming: 1 base; junction bases outside the gene matches: 4. The CDR3 sequence is 13 residues long. Germline values: CDR1 SNHLY, CDR2 FYNNEI. The DNA of the CDR3 is TGTGCCAGCGGACAGGACCAGAACACTGAAGCTTTCTTT. Its protein product is CASGQDQNTEAFF.

The chain links TRBV27 to TRBJ2-2; 8 bases align to TRBD1. Trimming took 3 bases from V and 6 from J; bases not matched to a gene: 3. The CDR3 is 14 residues long. Germline CDR1 reads MNHEY; CDR2 reads SMNVEV (reference sequence). Written as DNA, the CDR3 is TGTGCCAGCAGTTTGACAGGGGAGGCCGGGGAGCTGTTTTTT. Protein: CASSLTGEAGELFF.

This clone was seen only a few times. The V and J genes are TRBV10-2 and TRBJ2-1, with TRBD1 identical over 7 bases. Per germline, CDR1 WSHSY and CDR2 SAAADI. The CDR3 covers 13 residues. V was pared by 6 bases and J by 4 bases, with 3 bases of the junction left unmatched. The CDR3 loop is CASRTGMYNEQFF. DNA for the CDR3: TGCGCCAGCAGGACAGGGATGTACAATGAGCAGTTCTTC.

The rearrangement joins TRBV24-1 to TRBJ1-2; D gene uncertain. Per the germline V gene, CDR1 is KGHDR and CDR2 is SFDVKD. V was trimmed by 4 bases and J by 8 bases, leaving 10 bases between them. The CDR3 runs 12 residues. The CDR3 sequence is CATSETVGGYTF. The CDR3 region has the DNA TGTGCCACCAGTGAGACGGTCGGGGGCTACACCTTC.

V gene TRBV3-1 (or the pseudogene TRBV3-2) combines with J gene TRBJ2-3; a possible D gene is TRBD1 (5 bases). Germline V CDR1 and CDR2: LGHDT, YNNKEL (reference sequence). V dropped 3 bases and J dropped 2 bases, with 12 bases sitting between them. There are 15 residues in the CDR3. The CDR3 loop is CASSHRQKNTDTQYF. The CDR3 bases are TGTGCCAGCAGCCACCGACAGAAAAACACAGATACGCAGTATTTT.

The chain employs TRBV12-5 and TRBJ1-4, with 9 bases fitting TRBD1. Germline CDR1 and CDR2: LGHNT and FRNRAP. The V gene end was trimmed by 0 bases and the J gene end by 6 bases; junction bases not matched to a gene: 2. The CDR3 totals 15 residues. CDR3 loop: CASGLVQGADEKLFF. The CDR3 DNA is TGTGCTAGTGGTTTGGTACAGGGGGCGGATGAAAAACTGTTTTTT.

The chain couples TRBV7-6 to TRBJ1-4, with D perhaps TRBD1 (5 bases). Trimming took 1 base from V and 5 from J, leaving 17 bases between them. The germline CDR1 and CDR2 sequences are SGHVS and FNYEAQ. The CDR3 totals 17 residues. The CDR3 DNA reads as TGTGCCAGCAGCTTAGGGGGCCTCGGCGGAAGAAATGAAAAACTGTTTTTT. It encodes CASSLGGLGGRNEKLFF.

The genes are TRBV18 and TRBJ2-7, with D uncertain. V dropped 2 bases and J dropped 7 bases, with 9 bases sitting between them. The CDR3 length is 12 residues. Germline CDR1 KGHSH, CDR2 LQKENI. The CDR3 sequence: CASSPTPQEQYF. The CDR3 DNA reads as TGTGCCAGCTCACCAACTCCTCAAGAGCAGTACTTC.

The chain recombines TRBV30 with TRBJ1-2, with a tentative D call TRBD1 (6 bases). The CDR3 contains 14 residues. CDR1 is GTSNPN and CDR2 is SVGIG in the germline V gene (reference sequence). Trimming shortened V by 8 bases and J by 2 bases, and 18 bases separated the two germline ends. Written as DNA, the CDR3 is TGTGCCCGGGGGGCCGGACTTGCGAACTATGGCTACACCTTC. Amino acid sequence: CARGAGLANYGYTF.